This T cell receptor beta chain was obtained from a study of CD8 T cells in Susac syndrome. About the research overall: Within the sequenced Susac syndrome patient group, about six exhibited active disease and about eight were in remission.

The count of this clonotype is one. Antigen unknown. Study outcomes and limitations: It was acknowledged in the study that the number of individuals who were included in its TCR sequencing and HLA analysis was relatively small.

Reverse transcription used about 0.45 to 1 ug RNA and random hexamers. TCRdb independently ran MiXCR on the immunoSEQ multiplex PCR reads; one entry per CDR3 protein. The sample carries under 200,000 distinct CDR3 sequences, 85% to 95% recorded once. CDR3 length: 14 amino acids. The junction had 11 bases not matched to a gene; V was cut back by 9 bases and J by 7 bases. Germline V gives CDR1 MNHNS, CDR2 SASEGT. The TCR originated in a human donor with Susac syndrome. V and J are TRBV6-1 and TRBJ2-1; 8 nucleotides match TRBD2. The sequenced material came from CD4+ T cells from PBMCs. The CDR3 DNA is TGTGCCAGTAGGGTTAGCGGGGCGTTGAATGAGCAGTTCTTC. It yields the protein CASRVSGALNEQFF.